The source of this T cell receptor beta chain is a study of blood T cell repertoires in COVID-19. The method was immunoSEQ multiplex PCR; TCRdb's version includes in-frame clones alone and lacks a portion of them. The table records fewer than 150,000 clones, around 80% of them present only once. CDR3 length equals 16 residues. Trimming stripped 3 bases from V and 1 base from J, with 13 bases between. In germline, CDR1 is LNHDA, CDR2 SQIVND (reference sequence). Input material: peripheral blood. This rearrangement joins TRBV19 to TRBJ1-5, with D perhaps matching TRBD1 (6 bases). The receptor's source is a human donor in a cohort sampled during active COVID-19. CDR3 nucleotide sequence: TGTGCCAGTAGTATGGGGTATACAGGGAGCAATCAGCCCCAGCATTTT. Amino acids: CASSMGYTGSNQPQHF.